The sample holds a few counts of the clone carrying this T cell receptor beta chain. Its antigen is as yet unknown. This sample was taken from a study of beta chain features in type 1 diabetes. Study-level information: Age, gender and cell yields were alike across patients and healthy donors. Study-level points and caveats: Type 1 diabetes patients had moderately but significantly shorter TCRB CDR3s in all four CD4+ subsets.

This CDR3 has 16 residues. Isolation of CD4+ naive, central memory, regulatory and stem cell-like memory cells was achieved by sorting via CD45RO/CCR7/CD25/CD127/CD95/CD27. Sequenced material consisted of expressed TCRB transcripts (all of the isolated RNA was reverse transcribed). Measured with immunoSEQ multiplex PCR; TCRdb has only the in-frame clones, and not every one. Of some 700,000 clones listed, around 15% are singletons. The V and J genes are TRBV21-1 and TRBJ2-3; the table gives TRBD2 as D, unverified against the DNA. TRBV21-1 is noted as a pseudogene. This receptor was identified in a man aged 18 to 29 with type 1 diabetes. Sequencing input: naive CD4+ T cells from blood. CDR3 bases: TGTGCCAGCAGCAAAGCGCTAGGGGGGGGCACAGATACGCAGTATTTT. Protein: CASSKALGGGTDTQYF.